These T cell receptor beta chains were read from a single sample in a study of T-cell reconstitution after alpha-beta-depleted transplantation in children. From the PCR reads, TCRdb called clonotypes with MiXCR, one entry per CDR3 protein. The profile shows roughly 670,000 distinct CDR3 sequences, around 13% of them singletons. This sample comprised PBMCs, obtained before TCRalphabeta/CD19-depleted stem cell transplant. These receptors all stem from a girl between 2 and 10 years old with congenital amegakaryocytic thrombocytopenia, due to receive a stem cell transplant. The CDR3 runs from the conserved cysteine through the conserved F or W.

V: TRBV5-6
CDR3: CASSLKGANTGELFF

V: TRBV15
CDR3: CATSRVSTEAFF

V: TRBV12-3/TRBV12-4
CDR3: CASSDRVGYGFPNEQFF

V: TRBV20-1
CDR3: CSARVFRDPYNEQFF

V: TRBV5-1
CDR3: CASSFSSGGDEQFF

V: TRBV2
CDR3: CATFTGQGTSNEQFF

V: TRBV25-1
CDR3: CASSPGGKYIQYF

V: TRBV6-5
CDR3: CASSYSSLQGGIYSYTF

V: TRBV5-1
CDR3: CASSLGQGRTEAFF

V: TRBV14
CDR3: CASSRTGRSYEQYF

V: TRBV4-1
CDR3: CASSLIDRADTGELFF

V: TRBV12-3/TRBV12-4
CDR3: CASSPRANEQFF